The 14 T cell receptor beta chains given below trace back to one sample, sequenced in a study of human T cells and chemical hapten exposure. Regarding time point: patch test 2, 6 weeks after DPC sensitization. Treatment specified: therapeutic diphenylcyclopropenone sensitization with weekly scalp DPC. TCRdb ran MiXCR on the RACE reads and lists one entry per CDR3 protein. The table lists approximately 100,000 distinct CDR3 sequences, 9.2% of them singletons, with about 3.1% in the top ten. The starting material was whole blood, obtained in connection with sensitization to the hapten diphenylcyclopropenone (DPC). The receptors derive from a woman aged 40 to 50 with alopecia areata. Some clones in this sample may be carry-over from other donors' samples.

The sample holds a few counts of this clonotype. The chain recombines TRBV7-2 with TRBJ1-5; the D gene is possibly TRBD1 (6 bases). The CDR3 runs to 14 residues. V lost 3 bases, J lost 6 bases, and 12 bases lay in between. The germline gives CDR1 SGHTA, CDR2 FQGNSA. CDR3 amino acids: CASSFRGAGQPQHF. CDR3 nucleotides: TGTGCCAGCAGCTTTCGGGGGGCAGGTCAGCCCCAGCATTTT.

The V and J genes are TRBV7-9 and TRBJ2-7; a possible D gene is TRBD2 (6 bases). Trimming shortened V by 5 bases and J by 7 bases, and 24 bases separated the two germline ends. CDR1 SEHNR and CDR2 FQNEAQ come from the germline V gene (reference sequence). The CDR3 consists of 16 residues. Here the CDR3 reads CASSRSEGTLLREQYF. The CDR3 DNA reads TGTGCCAGCAGCCGATCGGAGGGAACCCTTTTGAGGGAGCAGTACTTC.

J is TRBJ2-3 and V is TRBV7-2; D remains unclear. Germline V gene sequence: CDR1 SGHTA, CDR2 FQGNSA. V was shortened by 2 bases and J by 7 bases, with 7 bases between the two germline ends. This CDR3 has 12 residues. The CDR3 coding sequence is TGTGCCAGCAGCTTAAAGGGATATACGCAGTATTTT. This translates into CASSLKGYTQYF. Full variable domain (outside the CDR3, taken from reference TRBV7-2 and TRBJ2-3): GAGVSQSPSNKVTEKGKDVELRCDPISGHTALYWYRQSLGQGLEFLIYFQGNSAPDKSGLPSDRFSAERTGGSVSTLTIQRTQQEDSAVYLCASSLKGYTQYFGPGTRLTVL.

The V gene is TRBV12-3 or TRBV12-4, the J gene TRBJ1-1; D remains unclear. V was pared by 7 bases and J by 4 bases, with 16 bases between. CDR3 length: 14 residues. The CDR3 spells CASTPGPDFTEAFF. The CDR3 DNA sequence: TGTGCCAGCACCCCCGGCCCAGATTTCACTGAAGCTTTCTTT.

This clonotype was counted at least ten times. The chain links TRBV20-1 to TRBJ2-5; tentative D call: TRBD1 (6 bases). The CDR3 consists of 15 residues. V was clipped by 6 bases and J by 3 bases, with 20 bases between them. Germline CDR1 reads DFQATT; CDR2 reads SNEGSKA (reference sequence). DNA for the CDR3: TGCAGTGCGTTCGGCTCGTTGAGGGGGAAAGAGACCCAGTACTTC. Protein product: CSAFGSLRGKETQYF.

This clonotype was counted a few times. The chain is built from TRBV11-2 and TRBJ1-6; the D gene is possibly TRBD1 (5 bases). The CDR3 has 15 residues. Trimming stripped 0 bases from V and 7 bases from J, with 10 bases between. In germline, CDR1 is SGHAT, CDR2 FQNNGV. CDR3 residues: CASSLEGLLNSPLHF. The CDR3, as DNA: TGTGCCAGCAGCTTAGAGGGACTGTTAAATTCACCCCTCCACTTT. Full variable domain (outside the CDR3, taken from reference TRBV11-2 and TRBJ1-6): EAGVAQSPRYKIIEKRQSVAFWCNPISGHATLYWYQQILGQGPKLLIQFQNNGVVDDSQLPKDRFSAERLKGVDSTLKIQPAKLEDSAVYLCASSLEGLLNSPLHFGNGTRLTVT.

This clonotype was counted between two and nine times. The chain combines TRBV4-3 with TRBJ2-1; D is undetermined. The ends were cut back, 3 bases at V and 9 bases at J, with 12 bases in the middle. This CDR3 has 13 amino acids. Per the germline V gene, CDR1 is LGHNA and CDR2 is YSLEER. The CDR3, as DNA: TGCGCCAGCAGCCAGATTACTGATTCTGAGCAGTTCTTC. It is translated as CASSQITDSEQFF.

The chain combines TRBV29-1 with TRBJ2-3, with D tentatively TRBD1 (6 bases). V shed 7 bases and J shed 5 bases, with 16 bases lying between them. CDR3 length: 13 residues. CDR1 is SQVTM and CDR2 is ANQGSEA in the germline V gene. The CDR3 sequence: CSEGRGGGDTQYF. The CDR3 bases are TGCAGCGAGGGCAGGGGCGGAGGAGATACGCAGTATTTT.

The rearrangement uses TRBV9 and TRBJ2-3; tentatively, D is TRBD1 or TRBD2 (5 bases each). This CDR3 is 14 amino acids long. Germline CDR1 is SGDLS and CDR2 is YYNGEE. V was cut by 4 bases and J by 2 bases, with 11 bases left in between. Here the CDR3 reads CASSSGTLTDTQYF. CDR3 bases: TGTGCCAGCAGCTCCGGGACCCTCACAGATACGCAGTATTTT. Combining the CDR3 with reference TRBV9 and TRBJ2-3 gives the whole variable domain DSGVTQTPKHLITATGQRVTLRCSPRSGDLSVYWYQQSLDQGLQFLIQYYNGEERAKGNILERFSAQQFPDLHSELNLSSLELGDSALYFCASSSGTLTDTQYFGPGTRLTVL.

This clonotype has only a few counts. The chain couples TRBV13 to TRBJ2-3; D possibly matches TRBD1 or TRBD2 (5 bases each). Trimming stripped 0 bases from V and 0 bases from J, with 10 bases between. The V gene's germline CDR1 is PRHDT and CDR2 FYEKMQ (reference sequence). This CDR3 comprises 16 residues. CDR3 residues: CASSLGGDGSTDTQYF. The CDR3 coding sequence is TGTGCCAGCAGCTTAGGAGGGGACGGAAGCACAGATACGCAGTATTTT.

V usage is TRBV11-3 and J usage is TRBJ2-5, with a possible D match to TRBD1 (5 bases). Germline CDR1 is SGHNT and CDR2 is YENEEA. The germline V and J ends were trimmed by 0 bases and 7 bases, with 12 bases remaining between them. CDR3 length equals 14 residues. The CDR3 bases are TGTGCCAGCAGCTTAGAAGGGGCGGATAGGACCCAGTACTTC. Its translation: CASSLEGADRTQYF.

CDR3 DNA sequence: TGTGCCATCAACCGAATTTCCACCGGGGAGCTGTTTTTT. Its translation is CAINRISTGELFF. The chain recombines TRBV10-3 with TRBJ2-2; no clear D. V lost 7 bases to trimming and J lost 4 bases, with 10 bases between them. This CDR3 comprises 13 residues. In germline, CDR1 is ENHRY, CDR2 SYGVKD.

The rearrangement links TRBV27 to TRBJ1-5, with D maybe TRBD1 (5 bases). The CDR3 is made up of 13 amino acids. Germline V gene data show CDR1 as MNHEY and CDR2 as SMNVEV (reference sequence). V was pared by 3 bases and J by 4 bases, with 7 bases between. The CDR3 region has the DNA TGTGCCAGCAGTTTTCGGGGGAATCAGCCCCAGCATTTT. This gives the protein CASSFRGNQPQHF.

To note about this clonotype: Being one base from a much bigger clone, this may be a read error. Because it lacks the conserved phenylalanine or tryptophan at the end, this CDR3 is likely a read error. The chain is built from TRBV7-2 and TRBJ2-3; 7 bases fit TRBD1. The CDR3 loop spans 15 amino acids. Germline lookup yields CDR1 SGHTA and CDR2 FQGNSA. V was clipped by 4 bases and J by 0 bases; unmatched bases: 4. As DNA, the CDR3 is TGTGCCAGCAGCTCCCAGACAGGGAGCACAGATACGCAGTATTCT. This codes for CASSSQTGSTDTQYS.